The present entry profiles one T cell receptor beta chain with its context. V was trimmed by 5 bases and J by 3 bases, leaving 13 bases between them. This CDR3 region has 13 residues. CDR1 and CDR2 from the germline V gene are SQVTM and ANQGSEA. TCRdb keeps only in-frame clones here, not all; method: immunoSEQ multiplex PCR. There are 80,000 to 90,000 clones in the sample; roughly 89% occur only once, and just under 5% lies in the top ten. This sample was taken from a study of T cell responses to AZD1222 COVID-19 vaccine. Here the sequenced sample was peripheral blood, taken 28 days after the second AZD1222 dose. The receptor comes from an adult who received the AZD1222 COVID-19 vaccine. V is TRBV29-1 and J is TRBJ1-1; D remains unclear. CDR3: CSVRVTRDTEAFF. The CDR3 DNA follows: TGCAGCGTTCGGGTGACCCGGGACACTGAAGCTTTCTTT.